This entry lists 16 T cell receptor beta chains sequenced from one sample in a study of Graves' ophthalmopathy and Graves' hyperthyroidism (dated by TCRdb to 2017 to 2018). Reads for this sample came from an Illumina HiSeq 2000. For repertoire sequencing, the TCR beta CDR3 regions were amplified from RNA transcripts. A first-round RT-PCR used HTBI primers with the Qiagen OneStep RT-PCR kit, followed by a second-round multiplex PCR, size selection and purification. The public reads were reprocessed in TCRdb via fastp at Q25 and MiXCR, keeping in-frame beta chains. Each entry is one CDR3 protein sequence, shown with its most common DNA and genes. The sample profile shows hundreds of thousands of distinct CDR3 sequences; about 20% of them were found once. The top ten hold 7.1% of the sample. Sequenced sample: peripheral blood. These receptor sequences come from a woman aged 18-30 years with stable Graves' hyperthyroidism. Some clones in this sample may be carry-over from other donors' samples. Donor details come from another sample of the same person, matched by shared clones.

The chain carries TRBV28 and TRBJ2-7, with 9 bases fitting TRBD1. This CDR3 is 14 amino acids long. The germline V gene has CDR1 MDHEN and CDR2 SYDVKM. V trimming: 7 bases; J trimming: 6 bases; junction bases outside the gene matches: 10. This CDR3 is CASTLQGAFREQYF. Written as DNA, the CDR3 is TGTGCCAGCACCTTACAGGGGGCCTTTCGCGAGCAGTACTTC.

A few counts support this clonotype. The DNA of the CDR3 is TGCGCCAGCAGCTTGTCCTCACTGCATGAGCAGTTCTTC. Encoded protein: CASSLSSLHEQFF. J is TRBJ2-1 and V is TRBV5-1; D not certain. The V end was cut by 1 base, the J end by 8 bases, with 10 bases between. This CDR3 comprises 13 residues. Germline-derived CDR1 and CDR2 are SGHRS and YFSETQ.

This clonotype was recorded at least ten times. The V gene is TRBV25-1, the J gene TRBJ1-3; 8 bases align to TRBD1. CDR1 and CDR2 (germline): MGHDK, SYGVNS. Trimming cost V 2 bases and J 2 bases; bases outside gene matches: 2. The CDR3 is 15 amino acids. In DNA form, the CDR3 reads TGTGCCAGCAGTGAACGGACAGGGCCTGGAAACACCATATATTTT. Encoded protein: CASSERTGPGNTIYF. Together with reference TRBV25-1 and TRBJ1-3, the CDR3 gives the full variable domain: EADIYQTPRYLVIGTGKKITLECSQTMGHDKMYWYQQDPGMELHLIHYSYGVNSTEKGDLSSESTVSRIRTEHFPLTLESARPSHTSQYLCASSERTGPGNTIYFGEGSWLTVV.

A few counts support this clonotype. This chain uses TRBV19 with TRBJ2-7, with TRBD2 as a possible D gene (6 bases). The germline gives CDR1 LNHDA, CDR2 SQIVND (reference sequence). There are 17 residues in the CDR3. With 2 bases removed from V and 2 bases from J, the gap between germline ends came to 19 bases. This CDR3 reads CASSINGLRAGPYEQYF. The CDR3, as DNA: TGTGCCAGTAGTATAAACGGTTTGCGAGCGGGCCCCTACGAGCAGTACTTC. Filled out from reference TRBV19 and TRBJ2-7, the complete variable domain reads DGGITQSPKYLFRKEGQNVTLSCEQNLNHDAMYWYRQDPGQGLRLIYYSQIVNDFQKGDIAEGYSVSREKKESFPLTVTSAQKNPTAFYLCASSINGLRAGPYEQYFGPGTRLTVT.

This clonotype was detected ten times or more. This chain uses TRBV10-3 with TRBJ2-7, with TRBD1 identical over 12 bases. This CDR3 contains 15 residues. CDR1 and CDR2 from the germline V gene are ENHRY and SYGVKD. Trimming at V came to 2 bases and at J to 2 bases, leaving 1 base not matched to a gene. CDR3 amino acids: CAISEGTGGPYEQYF. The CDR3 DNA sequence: TGTGCCATCAGTGAGGGGACAGGGGGCCCCTACGAGCAGTACTTC.

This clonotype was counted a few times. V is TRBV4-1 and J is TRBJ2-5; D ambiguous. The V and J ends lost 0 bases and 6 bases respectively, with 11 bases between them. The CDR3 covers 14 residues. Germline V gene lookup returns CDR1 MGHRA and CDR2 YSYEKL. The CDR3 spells CASSQDLVGKTQYF. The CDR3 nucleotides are TGCGCCAGCAGCCAAGATCTGGTAGGAAAGACCCAGTACTTC.

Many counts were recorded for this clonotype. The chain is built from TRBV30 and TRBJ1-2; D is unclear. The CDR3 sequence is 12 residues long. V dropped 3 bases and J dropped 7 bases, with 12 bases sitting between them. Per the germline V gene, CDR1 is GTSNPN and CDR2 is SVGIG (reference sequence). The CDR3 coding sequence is TGTGCCTGGAGGGAGGGATACGGTGGCTACACCTTC. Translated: CAWREGYGGYTF.

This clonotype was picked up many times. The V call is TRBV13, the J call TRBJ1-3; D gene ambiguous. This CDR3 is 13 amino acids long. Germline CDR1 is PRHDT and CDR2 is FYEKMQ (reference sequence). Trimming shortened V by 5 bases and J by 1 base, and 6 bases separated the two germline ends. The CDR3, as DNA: TGTGCCAGCAGCGGGGAATCTGGAAACACCATATATTTT. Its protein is CASSGESGNTIYF.

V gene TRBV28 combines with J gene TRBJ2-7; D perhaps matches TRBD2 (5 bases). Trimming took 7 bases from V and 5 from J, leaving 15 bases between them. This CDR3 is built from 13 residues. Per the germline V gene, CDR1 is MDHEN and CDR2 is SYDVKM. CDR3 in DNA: TGTGCCAGCAACGGTCCTAGCCCAAACGAGCAGTACTTC. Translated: CASNGPSPNEQYF.

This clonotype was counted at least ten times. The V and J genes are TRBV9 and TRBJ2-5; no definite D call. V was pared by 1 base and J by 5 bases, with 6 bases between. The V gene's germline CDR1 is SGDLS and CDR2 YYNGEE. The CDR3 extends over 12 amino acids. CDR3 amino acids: CASSVNSETQYF. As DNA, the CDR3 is TGTGCCAGCAGCGTAAATTCGGAGACCCAGTACTTC.

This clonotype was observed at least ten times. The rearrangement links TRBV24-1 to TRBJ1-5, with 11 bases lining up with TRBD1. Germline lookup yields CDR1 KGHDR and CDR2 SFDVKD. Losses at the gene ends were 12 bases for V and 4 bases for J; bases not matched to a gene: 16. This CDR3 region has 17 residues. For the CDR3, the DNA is TGTGCCTCCAATGTGGACAGGGGGCTCGTGCCTAATCAGCCCCAGCATTTT. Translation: CASNVDRGLVPNQPQHF.

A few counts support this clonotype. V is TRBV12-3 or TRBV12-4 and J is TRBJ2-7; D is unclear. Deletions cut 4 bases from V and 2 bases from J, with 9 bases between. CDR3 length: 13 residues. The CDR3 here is CASSSTDAYEQYF. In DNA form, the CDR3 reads TGTGCCAGCAGTTCCACCGACGCCTACGAGCAGTACTTC.

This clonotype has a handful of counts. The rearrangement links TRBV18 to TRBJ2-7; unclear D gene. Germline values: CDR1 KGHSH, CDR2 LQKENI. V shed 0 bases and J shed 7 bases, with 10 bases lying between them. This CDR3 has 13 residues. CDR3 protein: CASSPPVPGEQYF. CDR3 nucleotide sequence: TGTGCCAGCTCACCACCGGTACCTGGGGAGCAGTACTTC.

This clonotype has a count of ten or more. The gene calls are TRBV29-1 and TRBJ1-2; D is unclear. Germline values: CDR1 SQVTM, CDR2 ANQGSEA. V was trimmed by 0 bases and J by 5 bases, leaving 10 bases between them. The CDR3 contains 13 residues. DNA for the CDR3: TGCAGCGTTGAAGATCGGGCGGTTTATGGCTACACCTTC. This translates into CSVEDRAVYGYTF.

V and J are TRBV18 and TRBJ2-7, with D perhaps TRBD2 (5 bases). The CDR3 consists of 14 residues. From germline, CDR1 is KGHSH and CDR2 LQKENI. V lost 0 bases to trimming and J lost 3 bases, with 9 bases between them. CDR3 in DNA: TGTGCCAGCTCACCACCAACTACTAGCTACGAGCAGTACTTC. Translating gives CASSPPTTSYEQYF. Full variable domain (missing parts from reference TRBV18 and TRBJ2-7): NAGVMQNPRHLVRRRGQEARLRCSPMKGHSHVYWYRQLPEEGLKFMVYLQKENIIDESGMPKERFSAEFPKEGPSILRIQQVVRGDSAAYFCASSPPTTSYEQYFGPGTRLTVT.

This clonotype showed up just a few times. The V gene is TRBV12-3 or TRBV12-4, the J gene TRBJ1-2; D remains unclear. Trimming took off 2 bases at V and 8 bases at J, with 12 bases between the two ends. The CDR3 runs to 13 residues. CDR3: CASSLRRLVGYTF. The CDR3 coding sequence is TGTGCCAGCAGTTTACGACGGCTCGTGGGCTACACCTTC.